One and the same sample provided the 17 T cell receptor beta chains below, sequenced in a study of early T cells in non-severe SARS-CoV-2 infection (dated by TCRdb to the early 2020s). Library preparation was by 5' RACE. The sample was run on a NextSeq 500. The public reads were reprocessed in TCRdb via fastp at Q25 and MiXCR, keeping in-frame beta chains. All rows with the same CDR3 protein become a single entry with the most common DNA and genes. The sample table records about 90,000 distinct CDR3 sequences; roughly 12% of these occur just once. The ten largest clones represent 3.5% to 5% of the sample. The sequencing used whole blood, collected at baseline. The receptor source for this set is an adult who was a healthcare worker with PCR-confirmed SARS-CoV-2 infection or an uninfected control (not recorded which).

This clonotype has only a few counts. The gene calls are TRBV7-3 and TRBJ2-3; weak D call: TRBD2 (6 bases). This CDR3 contains 13 residues. The V end was cut by 0 bases, the J end by 8 bases, with 9 bases between. Germline V gives CDR1 SGHTA, CDR2 FQGTGA. In nucleotides, the CDR3 is TGTGCCAGCAGCTTAACTAGCGGAGCTACGCAGTATTTT. Translating it yields CASSLTSGATQYF.

DNA of the CDR3: TGTGCCAGCAGTCCAGTCGGGGATGGCAATCAGCCCCAGCATTTT. Its translation is CASSPVGDGNQPQHF. This sequence joins TRBV12-3 or TRBV12-4 and TRBJ1-5, with D hard to call. This CDR3 spans 15 amino acids. The V end lost 5 bases, the J end lost 2 bases, and 13 bases lay between the germline ends.

This chain joins TRBV9 and TRBJ2-3; D is ambiguous. Germline CDR1 reads SGDLS; CDR2 reads YYNGEE. This CDR3 comprises 16 residues. The ends were cut back, 0 bases at V and 0 bases at J, with 11 bases in the middle. The CDR3 is CASSVAWTVSTDTQYF. The CDR3, as DNA: TGTGCCAGCAGCGTAGCTTGGACGGTTAGCACAGATACGCAGTATTTT.

This clonotype has a handful of counts. The chain couples TRBV3-1 to TRBJ2-7; D gene unclear. The CDR3 is made up of 15 amino acids. Trimming shortened V by 3 bases and J by 0 bases, and 12 bases separated the two germline ends. CDR1 is LGHDT and CDR2 is YNNKEL in the germline V gene (reference sequence). DNA of the CDR3: TGTGCCAGCAGCCACGGACCGCAATCCTCCTACGAGCAGTACTTC. It encodes CASSHGPQSSYEQYF.

This sequence joins TRBV7-9 and TRBJ1-5; 7 bases map to TRBD1. Germline V gives CDR1 SEHNR, CDR2 FQNEAQ (reference sequence). The V gene end was trimmed by 4 bases and the J gene end by 6 bases; junction bases not matched to a gene: 12. CDR3 length: 16 residues. CDR3 sequence: CASSSMTRGRSQPQHF. CDR3 in DNA: TGTGCCAGCAGCTCAATGACGAGGGGGCGGAGTCAGCCCCAGCATTTT.

The chain recombines TRBV3-1 with TRBJ2-3, with 7 bases lining up with TRBD1. The V and J ends lost 2 bases and 3 bases, in that order; junction bases with no gene match: 8. The CDR3 length is 16 residues. Looked up from germline, CDR1 is LGHDT and CDR2 is YNNKEL (reference sequence). CDR3 in DNA: TGTGCCAGCAGCCAAAGGGAATCCAGGGGGACAGATACGCAGTATTTT. Its protein is CASSQRESRGTDTQYF.

This clonotype was recorded at least ten times. This chain connects TRBV6-1 to TRBJ2-1; 13 nucleotides line up with TRBD2. V gave up 1 base and J gave up 8 bases; unmatched junction bases: 14. The CDR3 has 19 residues. Germline values: CDR1 MNHNS, CDR2 SASEGT. CDR3 nucleotides: TGTGCCAGCAGTGAAGTCCCAAGAGGACTAGCGGGAGCTTCGGATGAGCAGTTCTTC. It is translated as CASSEVPRGLAGASDEQFF.

This clonotype was detected many times. The chain couples TRBV3-1 to TRBJ2-5; 11 positions match TRBD1. Germline V CDR1 and CDR2: LGHDT, YNNKEL (reference sequence). This CDR3 spans 16 amino acids. J was trimmed by 4 bases and V by 4 bases; bases with no gene match: 8. CDR3 nucleotides: TGTGCCAGCAGCCGACGGACAGGGGGCCTGGGAGAGACCCAGTACTTC. It encodes CASSRRTGGLGETQYF.

This clonotype was recorded many times. The gene calls are TRBV12-5 and TRBJ1-5; 7 nucleotides line up with TRBD1. The CDR3 is 15 amino acids. Germline CDR1 LGHNT, CDR2 FRNRAP. Trimming cost V 1 base and J 5 bases; bases outside gene matches: 5. As DNA, the CDR3 is TGTGCTAGTGGTTTGGGACAGGGAGTACATCAGCCCCAGCATTTT. This sequence encodes CASGLGQGVHQPQHF.

The chain links TRBV4-2 to TRBJ2-3; D may be TRBD2 (7 bases). The germline CDR1 and CDR2 sequences are LGHNA and YNFKEQ. CDR3 length: 20 amino acids. V lost 2 bases and J 3 bases, leaving 27 bases between the germline ends. The CDR3 DNA is TGTGCCAGCAGCCAAAAGGGGGGAAGGGGGACTATCACGGAAACAGATACGCAGTATTTT. Translating it yields CASSQKGGRGTITETDTQYF.

This clonotype was detected ten times or more. The V and J genes are TRBV2 and TRBJ2-1; 9 positions agree with TRBD2. The CDR3 is 18 residues long. The V segment lost 0 bases and the J segment 3 bases; nucleotides outside the gene matches: 9. Germline assignment: CDR1 SNHLY and CDR2 FYNNEI. The CDR3 here is CASSEALRLAGFYNEQFF. DNA of the CDR3: TGTGCCAGCAGTGAAGCGCTTCGCCTAGCGGGGTTCTACAATGAGCAGTTCTTC.

V and J are TRBV5-1 and TRBJ2-5, with unresolved D. V was shortened by 3 bases and J by 4 bases, with 13 bases between the two germline ends. Germline values: CDR1 SGHRS, CDR2 YFSETQ. The CDR3 runs to 14 residues. CDR3 in amino acids: CASSSSTVRETQYF. The DNA of the CDR3 is TGCGCCAGCAGCTCGTCTACGGTGAGAGAGACCCAGTACTTC.

This clonotype was observed a handful of times. This chain uses TRBV6-5 with TRBJ2-7; D is possibly TRBD1 (6 bases). V lost 6 bases and J lost 3, with 18 bases in between. The germline gives CDR1 MNHEY, CDR2 SVGAGI. This CDR3 comprises 15 residues. The CDR3 region is CASRPGTSYDYEQYF. The CDR3 bases are TGTGCCAGCAGACCCGGGACAAGTTACGACTACGAGCAGTACTTC.

This clonotype was detected many times. The chain combines TRBV6-1 with TRBJ1-1; D not resolved. CDR3 length: 12 residues. Germline values: CDR1 MNHNS, CDR2 SASEGT. Trimming took 4 bases from V and 6 from J, leaving 9 bases between them. The CDR3 DNA follows: TGTGCCAGCAGTGCTATCGGGGCTGAAGCTTTCTTT. Amino acid sequence: CASSAIGAEAFF.

This chain joins TRBV20-1 and TRBJ1-2; D gene ambiguous. V was shortened by 3 bases and J by 6 bases, with 17 bases between the two germline ends. The CDR3 totals 14 residues. The V gene's germline CDR1 is DFQATT and CDR2 SNEGSKA (reference sequence). CDR3 region: CSASLRATSNGYTF. CDR3 nucleotide sequence: TGCAGTGCTAGCCTTCGAGCAACTTCAAATGGCTACACCTTC.

This rearrangement joins TRBV4-1 to TRBJ1-2; D remains ambiguous. Germline-derived CDR1 and CDR2 are MGHRA and YSYEKL. This CDR3 has 14 amino acids. The germline V and J ends were trimmed by 0 bases and 1 base, with 6 bases remaining between them. CDR3 nucleotide sequence: TGCGCCAGCAGCCAAGACGGCGTTAACTATGGCTACACCTTC. Encoded protein: CASSQDGVNYGYTF.

This clonotype showed up many times. This chain joins TRBV9 and TRBJ1-1; D not certain. Deletions cut 0 bases from V and 3 bases from J, with 3 bases between. CDR1 and CDR2 from the germline V gene are SGDLS and YYNGEE. The CDR3 totals 12 residues. DNA of the CDR3: TGTGCCAGCAGCGTAGGTGACACTGAAGCTTTCTTT. This translates into CASSVGDTEAFF.